Reported below is one T cell receptor (beta chain). Its antigen is as yet unknown. Germline V gene sequence: CDR1 SNHLY, CDR2 FYNNEI. Trimming removed 6 bases from V and 13 bases from J, with 19 bases in between. The CDR3 loop spans 13 amino acids. The sample is drawn from a study of vaccination and CD4 T cells after COVID-19. Study summary: A few convalescent patients underwent sampling at day 14 and then at days 161 to 241 post-vaccination, the study reports. The cells in question were stimulated using overlapping spike peptides derived from SARS-CoV-2, HCoV-NL63, HCoV-OC43 and HCoV-229E.

Indicated time point: late sampling 161 to 241 days after vaccination in a few convalescent patients. Treatment in this sample: roughly nine-day PBMC culture with coronavirus spike peptide pools or control peptides (ViraFEST assay). PBMCs were cultured at around 2 million per well with approximately 9.4 IU/ml IL-2 and 10 ug/ml peptide pools. Once obtained from cultured CD4+ T cells, the DNA was sequenced using the Oncomine TCR Beta short-read assay. It was from cultured CD4+ T cells that genomic DNA was extracted. TCRdb processed the PCR reads anew with MiXCR; each CDR3 protein has one entry. The top ten hold approximately 10% of the sample, which has about 22,000 distinct CDR3 sequences, 30% to 35% seen once.

The V and J genes are TRBV2 and TRBJ1-5; D perhaps matches TRBD1 (5 bases). The sequences come from CD4+ T cells from blood, cultured in vitro, collected about 7 months after SARS-CoV-2 vaccination. The receptor was isolated from a human donor who had recovered from COVID-19. The CDR3 nucleotides are TGTGCCAGCAGGAGGGGTACCGGGACTAGGCAGCATTTT. Its protein product is CASRRGTGTRQHF.